This TCR beta chain was obtained from a study of blood T cell repertoires in COVID-19. Study information: Italy, Spain and the United States were the sources of the convalescent and acute COVID-19 samples. T cells, B-cell-depleted T cells, or PBMCs provided the cDNA or gDNA that served as material.

The CDR3 sequence is 14 residues long. Trimming removed 6 bases from V and 0 bases from J, with 10 bases in between. Germline V gives CDR1 WNHNN, CDR2 SYGVQD (reference sequence). Per the original data handling: Cell counts per sample came from amplifying reference gene primers. The protocol was immunoSEQ multiplex PCR, while the TCRdb copy is restricted to in-frame clones and leaves out a portion. V, J and clone size are those of that table, while D and trimming were read from the DNA. The data hold 250,000 to 300,000 clones, with around four fifths observed a single time. The J gene is TRBJ2-3, the V gene TRBV10-1; D is perhaps TRBD1 (6 bases). The sequence was obtained from a man in his fifties or sixties who had recovered from COVID-19. Specimen: peripheral blood. CDR3 sequence reads: CASSAGTSTDTQYF. The DNA of the CDR3 is TGCGCCAGCAGCGCCGGGACAAGCACAGATACGCAGTATTTT.